The 14 T cell receptor beta chains below were found in one sample sequenced in a study of technical replicates of blood from a handful of donors. Method: immunoSEQ multiplex PCR; TCRdb's copy keeps in-frame clones and lacks some. The sample contains roughly 100,000 clones, approximately 96% of which appear only once. The specimen was T cells isolated from PBMCs. The receptor source for this set is a human donor in good health.

The rearrangement links TRBV15 to TRBJ1-1, with D hard to call. Trimming left V 1 base short and J 0 bases short, with 6 bases between. In germline, CDR1 is LNHNV, CDR2 YYDKDF (reference sequence). The CDR3 is 14 residues long. CDR3 residues: CATSRGLVNTEAFF. CDR3 DNA: TGTGCCACCAGCAGAGGGCTGGTGAACACTGAAGCTTTCTTT. The full variable domain, in which reference TRBV15 and TRBJ1-1 provide the parts outside the CDR3, is DAMVIQNPRYQVTQFGKPVTLSCSQTLNHNVMYWYQQKSSQAPKLLFHYYDKDFNNEADTPDNFQSRRPNTSFCFLDIRSPGLGDTAMYLCATSRGLVNTEAFFGQGTRLTVV.

This chain connects TRBV7-6 to TRBJ2-3; D possibly corresponds to TRBD1 (6 bases). V shed 5 bases and J shed 4 bases, with 7 bases lying between them. From germline, CDR1 is SGHVS and CDR2 FNYEAQ. The CDR3 sequence is 12 residues long. In nucleotides, the CDR3 is TGTGCCAGCAGCCACAGGGCAGATACGCAGTATTTT. It yields the protein CASSHRADTQYF.

The chain carries TRBV7-2 and TRBJ2-7; perhaps TRBD2 as D (6 bases). CDR1 and CDR2 from the germline V gene are SGHTA and FQGNSA. Trimming shortened V by 2 bases and J by 4 bases, and 12 bases separated the two germline ends. This CDR3 is built from 14 residues. The CDR3 region is CASSLIQGGYEQYF. CDR3 coding DNA: TGTGCCAGCAGCTTAATCCAGGGAGGATACGAGCAGTACTTC. The whole variable domain, filled in from reference TRBV7-2 and TRBJ2-7, reads GAGVSQSPSNKVTEKGKDVELRCDPISGHTALYWYRQSLGQGLEFLIYFQGNSAPDKSGLPSDRFSAERTGGSVSTLTIQRTQQEDSAVYLCASSLIQGGYEQYFGPGTRLTVT.

The chain recombines TRBV11-2 with TRBJ2-2, with D unclear. In germline, CDR1 is SGHAT, CDR2 FQNNGV. This CDR3 contains 13 residues. Trimming took off 5 bases at V and 2 bases at J, with 6 bases between the two ends. The CDR3 DNA reads TGTGCCAGCAGCCCCCTAAACACCGGGGAGCTGTTTTTT. Encoded protein: CASSPLNTGELFF. The full variable domain, with the rest looked up from reference TRBV11-2 and TRBJ2-2, is EAGVAQSPRYKIIEKRQSVAFWCNPISGHATLYWYQQILGQGPKLLIQFQNNGVVDDSQLPKDRFSAERLKGVDSTLKIQPAKLEDSAVYLCASSPLNTGELFFGEGSRLTVL.

This chain links TRBV27 with TRBJ2-4; 8 nucleotides align to TRBD1. V lost 6 bases and J lost 8; bases outside the gene matches: 12. Germline-derived CDR1 and CDR2 are MNHEY and SMNVEV (reference sequence). The CDR3 consists of 15 residues. Here the CDR3 reads CASSPTTGVVDIQYF. CDR3 DNA: TGTGCCAGCAGCCCTACGACAGGGGTTGTTGACATTCAGTACTTC.

The chain couples TRBV28 to TRBJ1-2, with D tentatively TRBD1 (5 bases). This CDR3 has 13 residues. CDR1 is MDHEN, CDR2 SYDVKM, per germline. Deletions cut 6 bases from V and 2 bases from J, with 10 bases between. CDR3 nucleotides: TGTGCCAGCAGACATCAGGGAAACTATGGCTACACCTTC. Translated: CASRHQGNYGYTF.

The chain carries TRBV13 and TRBJ2-1; 8 positions agree with TRBD2. V lost 5 bases, J lost 5 bases, and 11 bases stayed unmatched. CDR1 PRHDT and CDR2 FYEKMQ come from the germline V gene (reference sequence). The CDR3 has 16 amino acids. This chain's CDR3 is CASSARSAGGHNEQFF. CDR3 DNA: TGTGCCAGCAGCGCTCGATCGGCGGGAGGACACAATGAGCAGTTCTTC. The entire variable domain, with the rest obtained from reference TRBV13 and TRBJ2-1, is as follows: AAGVIQSPRHLIKEKRETATLKCYPIPRHDTVYWYQQGPGQDPQFLISFYEKMQSDKGSIPDRFSAQQFSDYHSELNMSSLELGDSALYFCASSARSAGGHNEQFFGPGTRLTVL.

This clone came up once. The J gene is TRBJ1-5, the V gene TRBV19, with TRBD1 matching 8 bases. This CDR3 spans 13 amino acids. V lost 3 bases and J lost 6; bases outside the gene matches: 1. Germline V gene sequence: CDR1 LNHDA, CDR2 SQIVND (reference sequence). DNA of the CDR3: TGTGCCAGTAGTATGACAGGGGCTCAGCCCCAGCATTTT. Translation: CASSMTGAQPQHF.

This chain joins TRBV7-9 and TRBJ2-3; TRBD2 matches at 7 bases. The CDR3 runs 16 residues. Germline V gene lookup returns CDR1 SEHNR and CDR2 FQNEAQ (reference sequence). Trimming cost V 3 bases and J 4 bases; bases outside gene matches: 10. The CDR3 loop is CASSFLGGSLADTQYF. The CDR3 nucleotides read TGTGCCAGCAGCTTTTTAGGCGGGAGTCTCGCAGATACGCAGTATTTT.

The rearrangement joins TRBV4-3 to TRBJ2-1, with 13 positions matching TRBD2. J gave up 10 bases and V 0 bases, and 6 bases lay outside the gene matches. The CDR3 extends over 16 amino acids. The germline gives CDR1 LGHNA, CDR2 YSLEER. CDR3 nucleotides: TGCGCCAGCAGCCAAGAAGGACTAGCGGGAGCTGGAGAGCAGTTCTTC. This translates into CASSQEGLAGAGEQFF.

CDR3 loop: CSVGTVQSGELFF. The CDR3 nucleotides are TGCAGCGTCGGGACAGTTCAGTCCGGGGAGCTGTTTTTT. The chain carries TRBV29-1 and TRBJ2-2; TRBD1 agrees at 7 bases. The CDR3 is made up of 13 amino acids. The V gene end was trimmed by 6 bases and the J gene end by 6 bases; junction bases not matched to a gene: 7. CDR1 is SQVTM and CDR2 is ANQGSEA in the germline V gene.

V is TRBV6-1 and J is TRBJ2-3; unclear D gene. Looked up from germline, CDR1 is MNHNS and CDR2 is SASEGT. This CDR3 comprises 14 residues. V lost 2 bases to trimming and J lost 0 bases, with 6 bases between them. CDR3 loop: CASSEIYSTDTQYF. The CDR3 coding sequence is TGTGCCAGCAGTGAAATTTATAGCACAGATACGCAGTATTTT.

This chain uses TRBV29-1 with TRBJ2-5, with 12 bases that match TRBD1. The last part of the DNA fits TRBJ2-7 better; the J call may be wrong. The germline CDR1 and CDR2 sequences are SQVTM and ANQGSEA. The CDR3 is made up of 14 amino acids. The CDR3 DNA follows: TGCAGCGTTGGTCAGGGGACAGGGGGCCACGAGCAGTACTTC. Translating it yields CSVGQGTGGHEQYF.

The chain links TRBV6-1 to TRBJ2-7, with D unclear. The V and J ends lost 8 bases and 7 bases respectively, with 3 bases between them. Germline V CDR1 and CDR2: MNHNS, SASEGT. The CDR3 is made up of 8 amino acids. The CDR3 nucleotides are TGTGCCAGCTCTGAGCAGTACTTC. Translated: CASSEQYF.